This TCR beta chain is from a study of blood T cells in healthy people across ages. Study outcomes and limitations: Among long-lived donors, naive CD4+ cells were more numerous and diversity higher than in aged donors. Diversity estimates drawn from one million T cells were deemed underestimates.

J was trimmed by 3 bases and V by 3 bases; bases with no gene match: 8. CDR1 and CDR2 (germline): DFQATT, SNEGSKA (reference sequence). The CDR3 runs to 16 residues. This clonotype was detected a few times. Its antigen is not identified. Russia was home to the donors, healthy Caucasian individuals aged 6 to 90. They isolated at least 7 million PBMCs from each sample. With a J-beta primer mix and a sample-barcoded 5' primer, a second PCR ran 7 to 11 cycles. TCRdb re-called the 5' RACE reads through MiXCR, storing one row per CDR3 protein. The sample has around 1,900,000 distinct CDR3 sequences, about two fifths seen once.

Material: blood. This TCR derives from a human donor in good health. This chain links TRBV20-1 with TRBJ2-1, with 10 bases identical to TRBD2. The CDR3 nucleotides are TGCAGTGCTAGTGGGGCTAGCGGGGGAGTCTACAATGAGCAGTTCTTC. Protein: CSASGASGGVYNEQFF.